Shown below are 22 T cell receptor beta chains from a single sample sequenced in a study of beta chain features in type 1 diabetes. Expressed TCRB transcripts were sequenced because the isolated RNA had all been reverse transcribed beforehand. TCRdb's table, derived via immunoSEQ multiplex PCR, lists solely in-frame clones and lacks some. The sample has under 300,000 clones; 25% to 30% are singletons. Sequencing was performed on central memory CD4+ T cells from blood. These TCRs come from a man younger than 40 in good health.

The rearrangement joins TRBV2 to TRBJ1-2; possibly TRBD1 for D (6 bases). This CDR3 has 14 amino acids. Trimming cost V 6 bases and J 4 bases, with 15 bases left between them. CDR1 is SNHLY, CDR2 FYNNEI, per germline. In DNA, the CDR3 is TGTGCCAGCAGCTACAAACAGGGTCTCTATGGCTACACCTTC. It codes for CASSYKQGLYGYTF.

In its sample, this clone was seen a few times. The genes are TRBV25-1 and TRBJ2-3, with D perhaps given as TRBD1 or TRBD2 (6 bases each). The CDR3 covers 14 residues. V dropped 3 bases and J dropped 2 bases, with 9 bases sitting between them. Germline CDR1 reads MGHDK; CDR2 reads SYGVNS. CDR3 amino acids: CASSDWGATDTQYF. The CDR3 bases are TGTGCCAGCAGTGACTGGGGGGCCACAGATACGCAGTATTTT.

The chain links TRBV5-1 to TRBJ1-2; D may be TRBD1 (5 bases). There are 15 residues in the CDR3. Germline lookup yields CDR1 SGHRS and CDR2 YFSETQ. V shed 4 bases and J shed 8 bases, with 21 bases lying between them. DNA for the CDR3: TGCGCCAGCAGCCCTCGGGACGCCGGGACGATGGGCTACACCTTC. Translated: CASSPRDAGTMGYTF.

The chain carries TRBV7-9 and TRBJ1-4; D uncertain. The CDR3 extends over 11 amino acids. Deletions cut 4 bases from V and 8 bases from J, with 5 bases between. Germline loops: CDR1 SEHNR, CDR2 FQNEAQ (reference sequence). The CDR3 here is CASSSAEKLFF. CDR3 bases: TGTGCCAGCAGCTCGGCCGAAAAACTGTTTTTT.

In DNA, the CDR3 is TGTGCCATAAAAAGGGAAATGGATCACAATGAGCAGTTCTTC. Protein product: CAIKREMDHNEQFF. V usage is TRBV7-8 and J usage is TRBJ2-1; D gene unclear. The germline V gene encodes CDR1 SGHVS and CDR2 FQNEAQ. The CDR3 extends over 14 amino acids. V lost 10 bases and J lost 5, with 18 bases in between.

The V call is TRBV7-2, the J call TRBJ2-3, with TRBD2 matching over 8 bases. This CDR3 region has 18 residues. V dropped 4 bases and J dropped 2; count of bases not matched to a gene: 14. Germline CDR1 reads SGHTA; CDR2 reads FQGNSA. In nucleotides, the CDR3 is TGTGCCAGCAGCTCACGGGGCGGGAGCGGGGGACTCACAGATACGCAGTATTTT. This sequence encodes CASSSRGGSGGLTDTQYF.

This clone was seen only a few times. Written as DNA, the CDR3 is TGTGCCAGCAGCCAAGACGGGGGGACTGGGGCCAACGTCCTGACTTTC. Translating gives CASSQDGGTGANVLTF. The chain joins TRBV4-2 to TRBJ2-6; 7 positions match TRBD2. The CDR3 loop spans 16 amino acids. In germline, CDR1 is LGHNA, CDR2 YNFKEQ. V was pared by 0 bases and J by 2 bases, with 1 base of the junction left unmatched.

The rearrangement joins TRBV10-2 to TRBJ2-1; maybe TRBD2 (5 bases). Trimming took 2 bases from V and 4 from J, leaving 6 bases between them. In germline, CDR1 is WSHSY, CDR2 SAAADI. The CDR3 contains 13 residues. The CDR3 bases are TGCGCCAGCAGTGAGGGAGGATACAATGAGCAGTTCTTC. Protein sequence: CASSEGGYNEQFF.

The chain carries TRBV11-2 and TRBJ2-1; D remains unclear. The CDR3 has 13 residues. CDR1 and CDR2 (germline): SGHAT, FQNNGV. The germline V and J ends were trimmed by 2 bases and 4 bases, with 6 bases remaining between them. CDR3 sequence (DNA): TGTGCCAGCAGCTTATTAGGGTACAATGAGCAGTTCTTC. This gives the protein CASSLLGYNEQFF. Full variable domain (missing parts from reference TRBV11-2 and TRBJ2-1): EAGVAQSPRYKIIEKRQSVAFWCNPISGHATLYWYQQILGQGPKLLIQFQNNGVVDDSQLPKDRFSAERLKGVDSTLKIQPAKLEDSAVYLCASSLLGYNEQFFGPGTRLTVL.

This rearrangement joins TRBV21-1 to TRBJ2-5; TRBD2, the D gene given by the table, was not confirmed from the DNA. TRBV21-1 is classified as a pseudogene. This CDR3 has 14 amino acids. CDR3 DNA sequence: TGTGCCAGCACCAGAGACTCCGTCAAGGAGGCCCAGTACTTC. Protein sequence: CASTRDSVKEAQYF.

This clone came up many times. At the DNA level, this CDR3 is encoded by other sequences in the same sample as well. The chain employs TRBV30 and TRBJ2-1; 12 bases agree with TRBD2. Germline-derived CDR1 and CDR2 are GTSNPN and SVGIG (reference sequence). J gave up 4 bases and V 3 bases, and 4 bases lay outside the gene matches. The CDR3 consists of 15 residues. The CDR3 coding sequence is TGTGCCTGGAGGGTTCTAGCGGGAGGGTACAATGAGCAGTTCTTC. Protein product: CAWRVLAGGYNEQFF.

The V call is TRBV19, the J call TRBJ2-1; 9 bases map to TRBD1. Germline CDR1 reads LNHDA; CDR2 reads SQIVND (reference sequence). V gave up 5 bases and J gave up 7 bases; unmatched junction bases: 18. The CDR3 runs 18 residues. As DNA, the CDR3 is TGTGCCAGTAGTCCGACGGGCCCGGGACAGGGTTGGGTGAATGAGCAGTTCTTC. Translating it yields CASSPTGPGQGWVNEQFF.

This clone has more than one count but fewer than ten. The chain uses TRBV4-2 and TRBJ2-7, with D hard to call. The V end lost 2 bases, the J end lost 1 base, and 6 bases lay between the germline ends. In germline, CDR1 is LGHNA, CDR2 YNFKEQ. The CDR3 sequence is 13 residues long. The CDR3 DNA reads TGTGCCAGCAGCCAATCGACATCCTACGAGCAGTACTTC. This sequence encodes CASSQSTSYEQYF.

The chain employs TRBV5-4 and TRBJ2-6; a weak D match, TRBD2 (5 bases). The V gene lost 6 bases and the J gene lost 1 base, with 17 bases spanning the gap. In germline, CDR1 is SGHNT, CDR2 YYREEE (reference sequence). The CDR3 runs 17 residues. The CDR3 loop is CASTPGGRVSGANVLTF. The CDR3 DNA is TGTGCCAGCACCCCCGGCGGGCGGGTGTCTGGGGCCAACGTCCTGACTTTC.

The rearrangement links TRBV28 to TRBJ2-1; 8 bases fit TRBD2. CDR3 length: 14 residues. Trimming cost V 6 bases and J 4 bases; bases outside gene matches: 5. The germline V gene has CDR1 MDHEN and CDR2 SYDVKM. DNA for the CDR3: TGTGCCAGCAGGAGGACTAGCCAGTACAATGAGCAGTTCTTC. This sequence encodes CASRRTSQYNEQFF.

The chain has TRBV7-2 and TRBJ2-5, with D uncertain. The CDR3 contains 15 residues. Germline V lookup: CDR1 SGHTA, CDR2 FQGNSA. Between the trimmed V and J ends, which lost 2 bases and 4 bases, there was a span of 14 bases. The CDR3 region is CASSLWASGRETQYF. The CDR3 DNA is TGTGCCAGCAGCTTATGGGCTAGTGGGCGAGAGACCCAGTACTTC.

This clone occurred a few times. V usage is TRBV30 and J usage is TRBJ1-4, with D hard to call. The CDR3 runs to 12 residues. Trimming removed 2 bases from V and 5 bases from J, with 6 bases in between. Germline loops: CDR1 GTSNPN, CDR2 SVGIG (reference sequence). The CDR3: CAWSSLNEKLFF. In DNA, the CDR3 is TGTGCCTGGAGTTCCCTCAATGAAAAACTGTTTTTT.

The chain carries TRBV28 and TRBJ1-2; D is unresolved. V was pared by 0 bases and J by 0 bases, with 5 bases between. This CDR3 contains 14 residues. Germline V CDR1 and CDR2: MDHEN, SYDVKM. CDR3 loop: CASSLWGPNYGYTF. The CDR3 DNA is TGTGCCAGCAGTTTATGGGGTCCTAACTATGGCTACACCTTC.

This clone turned up a few times. DNA of the CDR3: TGTGCCAGCAGCTTAGTCCCCAGCACGGGGCCCCAGCATTTT. Translated, it gives CASSLVPSTGPQHF. The rearrangement joins TRBV7-2 to TRBJ1-5; D unresolved. V gave up 1 base and J gave up 9 bases, with 13 bases separating them. The V gene's germline CDR1 is SGHTA and CDR2 FQGNSA. This CDR3 comprises 14 residues.

This clone was observed a few times. It differs at one base from a far larger clone, so likely a read error. The same CDR3 is also encoded by other DNA sequences in this sample. The gene calls are TRBV30 and TRBJ2-1; D uncertain. The V end lost 2 bases, the J end lost 6 bases, and 8 bases lay between the germline ends. Per germline, CDR1 GTSNPN and CDR2 SVGIG (reference sequence). The CDR3 is 12 amino acids. CDR3 sequence (DNA): TGTGCCTGGAGTACCGCCCTCAATGAGCAGTTCTTC. This encodes CAWSTALNEQFF.

V is TRBV28 and J is TRBJ1-2; 7 positions match TRBD1. Trimming cost V 6 bases and J 8 bases; bases outside gene matches: 6. CDR1 and CDR2 from the germline V gene are MDHEN and SYDVKM. The CDR3 extends over 12 amino acids. The CDR3 DNA reads as TGTGCCAGCAGCGACAGGGTTGTCGGCTACACCTTC. Amino acids: CASSDRVVGYTF.

This clone was picked up a small number of times. This sequence joins TRBV9 and TRBJ2-1; D gene unclear. The CDR3 has 15 residues. V shed 3 bases and J shed 0 bases, with 10 bases lying between them. Looked up from germline, CDR1 is SGDLS and CDR2 is YYNGEE. The CDR3 coding sequence is TGTGCCAGCAGCGGATCAGATCTCTCCTACAATGAGCAGTTCTTC. It specifies CASSGSDLSYNEQFF.